This TCR beta chain derives from a study of blood T cell repertoires in COVID-19 (TCRdb year 2020). Study-level background: The collaborator samples originated in the United States, Italy and Spain and spanned the acute and convalescent phases of COVID-19. The material from the prospective study consisted of cDNA or gDNA derived from T cells, B-cell-depleted T cells, or PBMCs. Deeply sampled blood TCRbeta repertoires from subjects exposed to, actively infected with, or recovered from COVID-19 were included in the dataset. The repertoires were made available in a free public database intended to serve as a resource for research on the immune response to SARS-CoV-2. Samples came from the ongoing ImmuneRACE study (first 160 participants) plus 1,254 subjects from 6 global collaborators. Nearly every sample came with metadata listing a de-identified subject ID, COVID-19 status, age in years and sex. Where available, HLA class I and class II types were taken from metadata supplied by the sample provider and were not determined by assay-based typing. Study-level results and caveats: How much clinical and demographic metadata was included differed by source and by participant, and the metadata was provided uncurated.

TCRbeta CDR3 regions were amplified from genomic DNA using the immunoSEQ Assay, a bias-controlled multiplex PCR. The authors processed their data as follows. Nucleated cell counts per sample were estimated from amplification of reference gene primers within the assay. To quantify the absolute abundance of each unique TCRbeta CDR3 rearrangement, sequence reads were collapsed and filtered. For each sample, productive Simpson clonality was calculated as the square root of Simpson's diversity index across productive rearrangements. This immuneACCESS table, as held by TCRdb, lists in-frame sequences with V and J called but not all clones. Of the missing ones, under half trace to an unresolved V gene in checked studies; the others have no known cause. That table furnishes V, J and clone size, whereas the DNA furnished D and trimming. This sample holds some 250,000 clones; more than 75% were observed only once. The ten largest clones capture approximately 5.1% of the sample.

One collaborating source in Seattle enrolled patients during active infection and followed them longitudinally through the course of disease. The collaborating institutions used their own protocols to collect whole blood in K2EDTA tubes. For TCRbeta analysis, collaborator samples were shipped as frozen whole blood, as isolated PBMCs, or as DNA extracted from either sample type. According to the germline V gene, CDR1 reads MNHEY and CDR2 reads SVGAGI. Inclusive of the bounding cysteine and phenylalanine, the CDR3 is 15 residues long. CDR3 DNA is the only sequence kept; it has 45 bases, read in frame from the first base. From V the trimming removes 6 bases and from J it removes 4 bases, while the gene matches leave 9 bases of the junction unaccounted for. A remark on this clone: It lacks a known antigen. Qualities for individual bases were not recorded, and no much larger clone is one base off.

Sequenced material: peripheral blood. The sequence joins TRBV6-5 to TRBJ2-3; a stretch of 8 junction bases matches TRBD2. This clonotype was obtained from a woman aged 55-70 years with COVID-19, enrolled during active disease. The nucleotides read TGTGCCAGCAGGACCGGACTAGCTGTGTCAGATACGCAGTATTTT. Its amino acids are CASRTGLAVSDTQYF.